Listed below are T cell receptor beta chains from one sample, sequenced in a study of T cells in Graves' hyperthyroidism and ophthalmopathy. TCRdb redid the calling of the multiplex PCR reads with MiXCR, one entry per CDR3 protein. The sample holds about 200,000 distinct CDR3 sequences, roughly 17% seen once. The specimen was blood. Receptors originate from a woman in her forties or fifties with Graves' hyperthyroidism. The CDR3 runs from the conserved cysteine through the conserved F or W. The D gene is left open where the match is weak. Clone size is shown for a subset of rows, as once, few, many or a class of expanded clone.

V	size	D	J	DNA	CDR3
TRBV28	many	TRBD1	TRBJ1-4	TGTGCCACCCGACAGGGCGTTAATGAAAAACTGTTTTTT	CATRQGVNEKLFF
TRBV19	NA	TRBD1	TRBJ2-7	TGTGCCAGTAGTATAGCTGGGACAGAGGCCTACGAGCAGTACTTC	CASSIAGTEAYEQYF
TRBV30	NA	NA	TRBJ1-4	TGTGCCTGCCCCGTGGGCAGCCTACTTGAAAAACTGTTTTTT	CACPVGSLLEKLFF
TRBV6-1	NA	TRBD1	TRBJ2-7	TGTGCCAGCCAGACAGGGGTCTCCTACGAGCAGTACTTC	CASQTGVSYEQYF
TRBV7-9	few	TRBD1	TRBJ2-5	TGTGCCATCAGACAGGGGCTGGAGACCCAGTACTTC	CAIRQGLETQYF
TRBV7-6	once	TRBD2	TRBJ2-3	TGTGCCAGCAGCTTAGCCCAGGAGTTGCGGGAGATAGATACGCAGTATTTT	CASSLAQELREIDTQYF
TRBV7-2	few	NA	TRBJ2-5	TGTGCCAGCAGCTTACAGACAGGAAGACAAGAGACCCAGTACTTC	CASSLQTGRQETQYF
TRBV12-3/TRBV12-4	NA	NA	TRBJ2-2	TGTGCCAGCAGACGTTCAGGATCCACCGGGGAGCTGTTTTTT	CASRRSGSTGELFF
TRBV11-2	many	NA	TRBJ2-3	TGTGCCAGCGGGGTACAACAGGGAATCACAGATACGCAGTATTTT	CASGVQQGITDTQYF
TRBV7-2	many	TRBD1	TRBJ1-1	TGTGCCAGCAGCCCGACAGGGGTAACTGAAGCTTTCTTT	CASSPTGVTEAFF
TRBV20-1	many	NA	TRBJ2-1	TGCAGTGCTCGAGGGACCCTGCCCAATGAGCAGTTCTTC	CSARGTLPNEQFF
TRBV20-1	NA	TRBD2	TRBJ2-7	TGCAGTGCTAGGGGGACTAGCGGATACGAGCAGTACTTC	CSARGTSGYEQYF
TRBV24-1	few	NA	TRBJ2-3	TGTGCCACCAGTGATTTTACGGATACGCAGTATTTT	CATSDFTDTQYF
TRBV20-1	many	TRBD1	TRBJ2-5	TGCAGCGCAACTCCCCCCGGTTGGGGACAGAAAGAAGAGACCCAGTACTTC	CSATPPGWGQKEETQYF
TRBV20-1	few	TRBD2	TRBJ2-1	TGCAGTGCTCGCCTGACTAGCGGGAGGAGTCCCTACAATGAGCAGTTCTTC	CSARLTSGRSPYNEQFF
TRBV24-1	many	TRBD2	TRBJ2-5	TGTGCCACCAGTGACCCCCTTGTGGTAGCGGGGAACCAAGAGACCCAGTACTTC	CATSDPLVVAGNQETQYF
TRBV7-9	many	TRBD1	TRBJ2-1	TGTGCCAGCAGCTTAGGGACAGGGGGACCCAATGAGCAGTTCTTC	CASSLGTGGPNEQFF
TRBV5-6	few	NA	TRBJ2-5	TGTGCCAGCAGGGGGGTCGATGCCACCCAGTACTTC	CASRGVDATQYF
TRBV3-1	NA	NA	TRBJ1-6	TGTGCCAGCAGCAACTTCGGGTCGGATAATTCACCCCTCCACTTT	CASSNFGSDNSPLHF
TRBV9	NA	NA	TRBJ2-2	TGTGCCAGCAGCGTAAGGGGGGGACCCGGGGAGCTGTTTTTT	CASSVRGGPGELFF
TRBV27	few	TRBD1	TRBJ1-5	TGTGCCACACAGGGGGGGAGCAATCAGCCCCAGCATTTT	CATQGGSNQPQHF
TRBV29-1	few	NA	TRBJ1-1	TGCAGCGCCGATCCCCGGGGGGGGACTGAAGCTTTCTTT	CSADPRGGTEAFF
TRBV4-1	few	NA	TRBJ2-7	TGCGCCAGCAGCCAACCAGGGGTTGGCACCTACGAGCAGTACTTC	CASSQPGVGTYEQYF
TRBV3-1	many	TRBD1	TRBJ1-2	TGTGCCAGCAGCCAGACAGGGGCCCACTATGGCTACACCTTC	CASSQTGAHYGYTF
TRBV30	many	TRBD2	TRBJ2-7	TGTGCCTGGAATTGGCGGGAGACCAACGAGCAGTACTTC	CAWNWRETNEQYF
TRBV15	NA	TRBD1	TRBJ2-5	TGTGCCACCAGCAGAGATGACAGGGGTGAGACCCAGTACTTC	CATSRDDRGETQYF
TRBV7-2	many	NA	TRBJ1-5	TGTGCCAGCAGCTCGATAGCAGACAATCAGCCCCAGCATTTT	CASSSIADNQPQHF
TRBV5-6	few	TRBD2	TRBJ2-2	TGTGCCAGCAGCAGCGGACTAGCGGAGAACACCGGGGAGCTGTTTTTT	CASSSGLAENTGELFF
TRBV5-1	NA	NA	TRBJ1-2	TGCGCCAGCAGCCCTACAAGGGGAAATGATGGCTACACCTTC	CASSPTRGNDGYTF
TRBV7-9	few	TRBD2	TRBJ2-5	TGTGCCAGCACCCTGTGGCTAGCGGGAATGGAGACCCAGTACTTC	CASTLWLAGMETQYF
TRBV7-2	NA	NA	TRBJ2-7	TGTGCCAGCAGCTTATGGGGACCAGGGTCCTACGAGCAGTACTTC	CASSLWGPGSYEQYF
TRBV6-5	many	TRBD1	TRBJ2-1	TGTGCCAGCACCCTCTGGACAGGGGCGGAGCAGTTCTTC	CASTLWTGAEQFF
TRBV24-1	few	TRBD1	TRBJ2-5	TGTGCCACCAGTGATGCGGGACAGGGCAAAGAGACCCAGTACTTC	CATSDAGQGKETQYF
TRBV12-3/TRBV12-4	NA	TRBD1	TRBJ1-1	TGTGCCAGCAGTCGGAAAGGACAGGGCCCCACTGAAGCTTTCTTT	CASSRKGQGPTEAFF
TRBV29-1	NA	NA	TRBJ1-2	TGCAGCGTTGGTTCAGGGTCGAACTATGGCTACACCTTC	CSVGSGSNYGYTF
TRBV13	many	NA	TRBJ2-1	TGTGCCAGCAGCTTAGGCAGGGCGAACAATGAGCAGTTCTTC	CASSLGRANNEQFF
TRBV20-1	many	NA	TRBJ2-7	TGCAGTGCTAGCCCCATGGGGGTTGCATTTTACGAGCAGTACTTC	CSASPMGVAFYEQYF
TRBV24-1	NA	TRBD1	TRBJ2-2	TGTGCCACCAGTGATTCAGGACAGGGAACGAGGCGAACCGGGGAGCTGTTTTTT	CATSDSGQGTRRTGELFF
TRBV3-1	many	NA	TRBJ1-1	TGTGCCAGCAGCCAAGATATCAGGAACACTGAAGCTTTCTTT	CASSQDIRNTEAFF
TRBV28	many	TRBD1	TRBJ1-2	TGTGCCAGCAGTCCGACAGGGCTTAACTATGGCTACACCTTC	CASSPTGLNYGYTF
TRBV10-1	few	NA	TRBJ2-3	TGCGCCAGCACCCGGGATCGAGGGACAGATACGCAGTATTTT	CASTRDRGTDTQYF
TRBV5-1	many	NA	TRBJ2-7	TGCGCCAGCAGCTCCGGGCCGACAGGTACCTACGAGCAGTACTTC	CASSSGPTGTYEQYF
TRBV10-3	few	NA	TRBJ2-1	TGTGCCATGGCAGGACCACTCAGTGAGCAGTTCTTC	CAMAGPLSEQFF
TRBV10-2	NA	NA	TRBJ2-5	TGCGCCAGCACGGTGGCTTTGGTGGAGACCCAGTACTTC	CASTVALVETQYF
TRBV4-1	NA	TRBD1	TRBJ2-3	TGTGCCAGCAGCACCCGGGACAGGGGATTCAGTACGCAGTATTTT	CASSTRDRGFSTQYF
TRBV20-1	NA	TRBD2	TRBJ2-2	TGCAGTGCTGTAACGGGGGGGACGGTCGGGGAGCTGTTTTTT	CSAVTGGTVGELFF
TRBV19	NA	TRBD1	TRBJ2-7	TGTGCCAGTAGTATGGGAGGACAGGGGGGATACGAGCAGTACTTC	CASSMGGQGGYEQYF
TRBV29-1	few	NA	TRBJ2-3	TGCAGCGCCCTCACCAGGGGATCAGATACGCAGTATTTT	CSALTRGSDTQYF
TRBV29-1	few	NA	TRBJ2-1	TGCAGCGGGGGAGACTTTACTTTACAGGGTTTGGCGCGTGAGCAGTTCTTC	CSGGDFTLQGLAREQFF
TRBV11-2	many	TRBD1	TRBJ1-2	TGTGCCAGCAGCCCCGGGGGGACAGCTTCCTATGGCTACACCTTC	CASSPGGTASYGYTF
TRBV14	NA	NA	TRBJ2-5	TGTGCCAGCAGCTCTGAACACTCGGGGACCCAGTACTTC	CASSSEHSGTQYF
TRBV11-3	NA	NA	TRBJ2-2	TGTGCCAGCAGCGTAGGCGCCTCTAGCGTCCCCGGGGAGCTGTTTTTT	CASSVGASSVPGELFF
TRBV20-1	many	TRBD1	TRBJ2-7	TGCAGTGCTGAGACCGGGACAGGGTTCGAGCAGTACTTC	CSAETGTGFEQYF
TRBV7-2	many	TRBD2	TRBJ2-7	TGTGCCAGCAGCAGACTAGCGGGAGGGAGCGGGCAGTACTTC	CASSRLAGGSGQYF